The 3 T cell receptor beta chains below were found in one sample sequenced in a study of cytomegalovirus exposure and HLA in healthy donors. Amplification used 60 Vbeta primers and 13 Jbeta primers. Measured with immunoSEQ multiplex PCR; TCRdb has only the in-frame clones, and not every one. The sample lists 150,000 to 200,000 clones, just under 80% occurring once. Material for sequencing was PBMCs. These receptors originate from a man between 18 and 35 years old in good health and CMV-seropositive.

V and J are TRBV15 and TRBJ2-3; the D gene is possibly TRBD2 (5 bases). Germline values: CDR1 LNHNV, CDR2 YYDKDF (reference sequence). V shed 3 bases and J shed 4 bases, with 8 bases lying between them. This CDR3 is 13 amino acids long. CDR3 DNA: TGTGCCACCAGCAGGGCGGGTGCAGATACGCAGTATTTT. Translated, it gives CATSRAGADTQYF.

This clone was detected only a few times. The DNA for the CDR3 is TGTGCCAGCAGTAGGGGAGGTGACAGGGGCGGTCCCGGGGAGCTGTTTTTT. It specifies CASSRGGDRGGPGELFF. The V and J genes are TRBV28 and TRBJ2-2; 8 nucleotides line up with TRBD1. CDR1 and CDR2 (germline): MDHEN, SYDVKM. The trim removed 5 bases at V and 6 bases at J, leaving 14 bases unmatched. This CDR3 contains 17 residues.

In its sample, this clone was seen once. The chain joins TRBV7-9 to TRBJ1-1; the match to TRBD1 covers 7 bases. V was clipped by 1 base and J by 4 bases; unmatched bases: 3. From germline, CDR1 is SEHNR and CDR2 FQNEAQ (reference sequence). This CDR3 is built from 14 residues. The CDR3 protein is CASSLETGATEAFF. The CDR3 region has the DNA TGTGCCAGCAGCTTAGAAACAGGGGCCACTGAAGCTTTCTTT.